One sample yielded the 27 T cell receptor beta chains listed below, sequenced in a study of shared clonotypes between healthy human individuals. Sequencing used immunoSEQ multiplex PCR; TCRdb keeps in-frame clones, though not all of them. The data show 950,000 to 1,200,000 clones, approximately 80% seen once. Sample: memory CD4+ T cells from PBMCs. Described subset: CD45RA-negative fraction. The receptors originated from a man aged 18 to 30 in good health. Some clones in this sample may be carry-over from other donors' samples.

The chain couples TRBV5-6 to TRBJ2-1; TRBD2 might be the D (7 bases). The germline gives CDR1 SGHDT, CDR2 YYEEEE. V was shortened by 5 bases and J by 3 bases, with 15 bases between the two germline ends. The CDR3 is made up of 15 amino acids. CDR3 protein: CASSKAGHNYNEQFF. The CDR3 bases are TGTGCCAGCAGTAAAGCGGGACACAACTACAATGAGCAGTTCTTC.

The rearrangement uses TRBV2 and TRBJ1-1, with D possibly being TRBD1 (6 bases). The germline gives CDR1 SNHLY, CDR2 FYNNEI. The CDR3 has 14 amino acids. V gave up 4 bases and J gave up 7 bases, with 16 bases separating them. The CDR3 spells CASSGGRGGLEAFF. In DNA, the CDR3 is TGTGCCAGCAGTGGGGGCAGGGGCGGGCTTGAAGCTTTCTTT.

The chain links TRBV5-1 to TRBJ2-3, with TRBD2 identical over 10 bases. CDR3 length equals 16 residues. The V segment lost 0 bases and the J segment 2 bases; nucleotides outside the gene matches: 3. Germline CDR1 and CDR2: SGHRS and YFSETQ. The CDR3 bases are TGCGCCAGCAGCTTGGTGGGACTAGCGATCACAGATACGCAGTATTTT. Protein: CASSLVGLAITDTQYF.

V is TRBV30 and J is TRBJ1-2, with D possibly matching TRBD1 (5 bases). CDR1 is GTSNPN, CDR2 SVGIG, per germline (reference sequence). V was clipped by 4 bases and J by 4 bases, with 10 bases between them. The CDR3 has 12 amino acids. CDR3: CAWNRDSYGYTF. CDR3 sequence (DNA): TGTGCCTGGAACCGGGACTCCTATGGCTACACCTTC.

The CDR3 DNA follows: TGTGCCAGCTCAGAGGGACTAACATTGGAGACCCAGTACTTC. Encoded protein: CASSEGLTLETQYF. This sequence joins TRBV18 and TRBJ2-5, with 7 positions matching TRBD2. The CDR3 covers 14 residues. Germline V gives CDR1 KGHSH, CDR2 LQKENI. Trimming took 5 bases from V and 5 from J; bases not matched to a gene: 8.

V gene TRBV18 combines with J gene TRBJ1-2; the D is unclear. CDR3 size: 14 residues. Germline CDR1 KGHSH, CDR2 LQKENI. Trimming took off 3 bases at V and 4 bases at J, with 12 bases between the two ends. The CDR3 reads CASSPSLGRYGYTF. CDR3 nucleotides: TGTGCCAGCTCACCTTCCCTAGGACGCTATGGCTACACCTTC.

This chain links TRBV5-1 with TRBJ2-7; unclear D gene. Deletions cut 10 bases from V and 2 bases from J, with 10 bases between. The CDR3 has 11 amino acids. Germline CDR1 SGHRS, CDR2 YFSETQ. The CDR3 loop reads CACHNTYEQYF. For the CDR3, the DNA is TGCGCCTGCCATAATACCTACGAGCAGTACTTC.

The chain links TRBV6-1 to TRBJ2-1; 7 bases are a match to TRBD1. Unmatched junction bases numbered 15, after V lost 4 bases and J lost 3 bases. This CDR3 has 18 amino acids. Per the germline V gene, CDR1 is MNHNS and CDR2 is SASEGT. CDR3 sequence: CASSAVEIWGQHYNEQFF. CDR3 in DNA: TGTGCCAGCAGTGCCGTAGAAATCTGGGGACAGCACTACAATGAGCAGTTCTTC.

V is TRBV7-9 and J is TRBJ2-3; D possibly matches TRBD1 or TRBD2 (5 bases each). V was shortened by 1 base and J by 4 bases, with 6 bases between the two germline ends. The germline gives CDR1 SEHNR, CDR2 FQNEAQ (reference sequence). CDR3 length equals 13 residues. CDR3 DNA sequence: TGTGCCAGCAGCTTAGGGGGGTCAGATACGCAGTATTTT. This encodes CASSLGGSDTQYF.

V usage is TRBV6-6 and J usage is TRBJ2-3; TRBD1 agrees at 8 bases. The CDR3 runs 14 residues. The junction had 10 bases not matched to a gene; V was cut back by 7 bases and J by 7 bases. The V gene's germline CDR1 is MNHNY and CDR2 SVGAGI (reference sequence). The CDR3 DNA sequence: TGTGCCAGCACCAAGGGGACAGGTTCCTATACGCAGTATTTT. Translation: CASTKGTGSYTQYF.

On this clone: The sample holds other DNA sequences that translate to the same CDR3. This rearrangement joins TRBV11-2 to TRBJ2-5; possibly TRBD1 for D (6 bases). The length of the CDR3 is 13 residues. CDR1 is SGHAT, CDR2 FQNNGV, per germline. V was pared by 4 bases and J by 5 bases, with 11 bases between. DNA for the CDR3: TGTGCCAGCAGCTCAGACAGGTCGGAGACCCAGTACTTC. The encoded protein is CASSSDRSETQYF.

J is TRBJ1-4 and V is TRBV9, with TRBD1 matching 10 bases. V was clipped by 2 bases and J by 1 base; unmatched bases: 5. Per the germline V gene, CDR1 is SGDLS and CDR2 is YYNGEE. CDR3 length: 17 residues. For the CDR3, the DNA is TGTGCCAGCAGCGTTGGGACAGGGGCGAAAACTAATGAAAAACTGTTTTTT. As protein: CASSVGTGAKTNEKLFF. Full variable domain (rest looked up from reference TRBV9 and TRBJ1-4): DSGVTQTPKHLITATGQRVTLRCSPRSGDLSVYWYQQSLDQGLQFLIQYYNGEERAKGNILERFSAQQFPDLHSELNLSSLELGDSALYFCASSVGTGAKTNEKLFFGSGTQLSVL.

DNA of the CDR3: TGCGCCAGCAGCCTTAGGGGACAGGGGACAGATACGCAGTATTTT. This gives the protein CASSLRGQGTDTQYF. This chain joins TRBV4-1 and TRBJ2-3, with 10 bases matching TRBD1. CDR1 and CDR2 (germline): MGHRA, YSYEKL. Unmatched junction bases numbered 4, after V lost 4 bases and J lost 3 bases. CDR3 size: 15 residues.

Only a few counts were recorded for this clone. The chain is built from TRBV27 and TRBJ2-6; 9 positions match TRBD1. The CDR3 has 17 amino acids. The germline V gene encodes CDR1 MNHEY and CDR2 SMNVEV (reference sequence). With V trimmed by 7 bases and J by 0 bases, 7 bases remained unmatched. The CDR3 DNA reads TGTGCCAGCACTAAGACAGGGGGGACCTCTGGGGCCAACGTCCTGACTTTC. Translating it yields CASTKTGGTSGANVLTF.

This chain joins TRBV4-1 and TRBJ1-3; D may be TRBD1 (5 bases). The CDR3 totals 13 residues. Germline-derived CDR1 and CDR2 are MGHRA and YSYEKL. Trimming took off 4 bases at V and 6 bases at J, with 10 bases between the two ends. The DNA of the CDR3 is TGCGCCAGCAGCCGGGACTTAATAAACACCATATATTTT. Encoded protein: CASSRDLINTIYF.

The CDR3: CASSLELIGITYEQYF. The DNA of the CDR3 is TGTGCCAGCAGCTTAGAACTCATCGGCATCACCTACGAGCAGTACTTC. J is TRBJ2-7 and V is TRBV11-2, with unresolved D. The CDR3 sequence is 16 residues long. CDR1 and CDR2 from the germline V gene are SGHAT and FQNNGV. The germline V and J ends were trimmed by 0 bases and 2 bases, with 14 bases remaining between them.

This clone has just one count. The CDR3 loop reads CASSVGPGSYEQYF. DNA for the CDR3: TGTGCCAGCAGCGTAGGCCCAGGGAGCTACGAGCAGTACTTC. The genes are TRBV9 and TRBJ2-7; D is perhaps TRBD1 or TRBD2 (5 bases each). This CDR3 is 14 amino acids long. Germline CDR1 SGDLS, CDR2 YYNGEE. Trimming left V 0 bases short and J 3 bases short, with 10 bases between.

The count of this clone is one. Other DNA sequences within the sample encode an identical CDR3. This chain links TRBV5-1 with TRBJ2-7, with TRBD2 as a possible D gene (6 bases). V lost 0 bases to trimming and J lost 4 bases, with 14 bases between them. CDR3 length: 15 residues. In germline, CDR1 is SGHRS, CDR2 YFSETQ. CDR3 nucleotide sequence: TGCGCCAGCAGCTTGGGGAGTCCCGGGGGATACGAGCAGTACTTC. Translation: CASSLGSPGGYEQYF. Together with reference TRBV5-1 and TRBJ2-7, the CDR3 gives the full variable domain: KAGVTQTPRYLIKTRGQQVTLSCSPISGHRSVSWYQQTPGQGLQFLFEYFSETQRNKGNFPGRFSGRQFSNSRSEMNVSTLELGDSALYLCASSLGSPGGYEQYFGPGTRLTVT.

This rearrangement joins TRBV11-2 to TRBJ2-3; D not certain. V was trimmed by 5 bases and J by 2 bases, leaving 11 bases between them. CDR3 size: 14 residues. Germline V gene lookup returns CDR1 SGHAT and CDR2 FQNNGV. The CDR3: CASSVNRFTDTQYF. CDR3 in DNA: TGTGCCAGCAGCGTAAACAGATTCACAGATACGCAGTATTTT.

The chain joins TRBV7-2 to TRBJ1-1; no reliable D call. The CDR3 length is 11 residues. Germline CDR1 SGHTA, CDR2 FQGNSA. V gave up 5 bases and J gave up 4 bases, with 5 bases separating them. CDR3 sequence reads: CASSHSTEAFF. The CDR3, as DNA: TGTGCCAGCAGCCACTCCACTGAAGCTTTCTTT.

The chain links TRBV4-1 to TRBJ2-3, with D possibly matching TRBD2 (6 bases). Germline assignment: CDR1 MGHRA and CDR2 YSYEKL. V was pared by 11 bases and J by 0 bases, with 15 bases between. This CDR3 spans 14 amino acids. CDR3 bases: TGCGCCGGTAGGCGGACTACCAGCACAGATACGCAGTATTTT. Encoded protein: CAGRRTTSTDTQYF.

The chain carries TRBV5-1 and TRBJ1-2; tentatively, D is TRBD1 (5 bases). Between the trimmed V and J ends, which lost 4 bases and 3 bases, there was a span of 10 bases. This CDR3 comprises 13 residues. Germline CDR1 reads SGHRS; CDR2 reads YFSETQ. The CDR3 region is CASSVGTDYGYTF. CDR3 sequence (DNA): TGCGCCAGCAGCGTCGGGACGGACTATGGCTACACCTTC.

This clone was counted a single time. V gene TRBV10-3 combines with J gene TRBJ1-4; D remains ambiguous. The CDR3 has 13 amino acids. V was pared by 3 bases and J by 10 bases, with 12 bases between. Germline CDR1 reads ENHRY; CDR2 reads SYGVKD. The chain's CDR3 is CAISEGEEGKLFF. The CDR3 DNA reads TGTGCCATCAGTGAAGGCGAGGAGGGAAAACTGTTTTTT.

With regard to this clone: Other DNA sequences in the sample encode the same CDR3. The J gene is TRBJ2-7, the V gene TRBV14; no firm D call. With 4 bases removed from V and 5 bases from J, the gap between germline ends came to 9 bases. CDR1 is SGHDN, CDR2 FVKESK, per germline. CDR3 length: 12 residues. The CDR3 coding sequence is TGTGCCAGCAGCCCCCGAGGTGACGAGCAGTACTTC. The encoded protein is CASSPRGDEQYF.

The rearrangement joins TRBV5-1 to TRBJ1-2; D might be TRBD1 (6 bases). The germline V gene has CDR1 SGHRS and CDR2 YFSETQ. V lost 3 bases, J lost 0 bases, and 12 bases lay in between. This CDR3 has 15 residues. The CDR3 is CASSYSGATNYGYTF. The CDR3 DNA sequence: TGCGCCAGCAGCTACTCGGGGGCTACTAACTATGGCTACACCTTC. Combining the CDR3 with reference TRBV5-1 and TRBJ1-2 gives the whole variable domain KAGVTQTPRYLIKTRGQQVTLSCSPISGHRSVSWYQQTPGQGLQFLFEYFSETQRNKGNFPGRFSGRQFSNSRSEMNVSTLELGDSALYLCASSYSGATNYGYTFGSGTRLTVV.

The chain joins TRBV28 to TRBJ2-1; 10 nucleotides agree with TRBD1. The CDR3 is 14 residues long. Trimming removed 10 bases from V and 7 bases from J; junction bases left unmatched: 10. Germline-derived CDR1 and CDR2 are MDHEN and SYDVKM. CDR3 nucleotides: TGTGCCATTACCGACCGGGACAGGGGTAATGAGCAGTTCTTC. Residues: CAITDRDRGNEQFF.

The chain joins TRBV7-6 to TRBJ1-3; D unclear. The CDR3 is made up of 18 amino acids. CDR1 is SGHVS and CDR2 is FNYEAQ in the germline V gene. V was cut by 4 bases and J by 0 bases, with 19 bases left in between. CDR3 nucleotide sequence: TGTGCCAGCAGCTCGCTTACTAATCCCCGGAGCTCTGGAAACACCATATATTTT. Its protein product is CASSSLTNPRSSGNTIYF. Complete variable domain (other parts from reference TRBV7-6 and TRBJ1-3): GAGVSQSPRYKVTKRGQDVALRCDPISGHVSLYWYRQALGQGPEFLTYFNYEAQQDKSGLPNDRFSAERPEGSISTLTIQRTEQRDSAMYRCASSSLTNPRSSGNTIYFGEGSWLTVV.